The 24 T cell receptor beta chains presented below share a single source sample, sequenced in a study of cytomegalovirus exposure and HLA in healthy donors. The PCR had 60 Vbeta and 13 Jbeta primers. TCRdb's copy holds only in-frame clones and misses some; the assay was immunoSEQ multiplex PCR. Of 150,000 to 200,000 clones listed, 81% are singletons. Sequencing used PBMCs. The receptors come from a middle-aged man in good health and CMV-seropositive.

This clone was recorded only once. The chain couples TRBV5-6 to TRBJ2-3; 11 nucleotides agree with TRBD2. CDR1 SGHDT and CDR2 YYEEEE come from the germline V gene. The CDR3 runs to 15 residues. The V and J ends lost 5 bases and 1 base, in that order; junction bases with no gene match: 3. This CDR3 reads CASRQLAGGTDTQYF. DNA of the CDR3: TGTGCCAGCAGACAACTAGCGGGGGGCACAGATACGCAGTATTTT.

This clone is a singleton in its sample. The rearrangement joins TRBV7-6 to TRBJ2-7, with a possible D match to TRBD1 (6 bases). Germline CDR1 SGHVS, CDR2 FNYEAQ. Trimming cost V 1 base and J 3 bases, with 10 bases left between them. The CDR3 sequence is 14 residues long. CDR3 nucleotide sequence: TGTGCCAGCAGCTTAGTCCAGGGGTACTACGAGCAGTACTTC. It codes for CASSLVQGYYEQYF.

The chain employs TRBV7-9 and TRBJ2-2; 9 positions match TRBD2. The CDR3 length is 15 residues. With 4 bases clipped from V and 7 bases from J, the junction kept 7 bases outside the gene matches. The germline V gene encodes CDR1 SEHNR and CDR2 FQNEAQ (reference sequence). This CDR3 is CASSSSGGFGGELFF. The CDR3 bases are TGTGCCAGCAGCTCCAGCGGGGGGTTCGGCGGGGAGCTGTTTTTT.

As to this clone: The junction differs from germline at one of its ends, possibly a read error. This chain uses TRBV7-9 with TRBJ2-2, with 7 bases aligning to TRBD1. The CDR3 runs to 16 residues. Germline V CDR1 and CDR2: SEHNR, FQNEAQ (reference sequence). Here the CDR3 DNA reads TGTTCCAGCAGCCTCGGGTGGGACAGCCCTTCCGGGGAGCTGTTTTTT. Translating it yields CSSSLGWDSPSGELFF.

CDR3 in amino acids: CASSFRQGAVTGELFF. As DNA, the CDR3 is TGTGCCAGCAGTTTCCGGCAGGGGGCTGTCACCGGGGAGCTGTTTTTT. V and J are TRBV27 and TRBJ2-2, with TRBD1 matching over 8 bases. Germline V gene data show CDR1 as MNHEY and CDR2 as SMNVEV (reference sequence). CDR3 length equals 16 residues. The junction had 7 bases not matched to a gene; V was cut back by 3 bases and J by 4 bases.

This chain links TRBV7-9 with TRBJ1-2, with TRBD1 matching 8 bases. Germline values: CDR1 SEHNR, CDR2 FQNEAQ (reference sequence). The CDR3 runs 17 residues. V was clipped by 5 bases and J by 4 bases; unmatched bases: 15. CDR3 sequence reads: CASSTQPEDRAGYGYTF. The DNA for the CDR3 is TGTGCCAGCAGCACGCAACCGGAGGACAGGGCGGGCTATGGCTACACCTTC.

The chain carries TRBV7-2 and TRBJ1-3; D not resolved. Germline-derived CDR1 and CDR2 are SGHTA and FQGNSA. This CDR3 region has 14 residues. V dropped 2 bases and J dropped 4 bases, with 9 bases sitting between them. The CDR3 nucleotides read TGTGCCAGCAGCTTATCTTACGGGGGAAACACCATATATTTT. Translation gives CASSLSYGGNTIYF.

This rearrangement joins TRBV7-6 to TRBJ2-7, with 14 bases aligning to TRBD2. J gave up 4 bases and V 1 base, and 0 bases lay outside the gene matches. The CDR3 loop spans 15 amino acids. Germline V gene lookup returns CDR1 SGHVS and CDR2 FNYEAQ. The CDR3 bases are TGTGCCAGCAGCTTAGGGACTAGCGGGAGGTACGAGCAGTACTTC. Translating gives CASSLGTSGRYEQYF.

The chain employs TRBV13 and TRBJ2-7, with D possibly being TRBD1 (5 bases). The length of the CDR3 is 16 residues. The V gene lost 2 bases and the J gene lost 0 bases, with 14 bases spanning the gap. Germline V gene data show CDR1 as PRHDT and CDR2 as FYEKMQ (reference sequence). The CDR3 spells CASSLLGQGSSYEQYF. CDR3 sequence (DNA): TGTGCCAGCAGCTTATTGGGGCAGGGCAGCTCCTACGAGCAGTACTTC.

The CDR3 nucleotides read TGTGCCAGCAGTGAGGGACAACGCAATCAGCCCCAGCATTTT. Its translation: CASSEGQRNQPQHF. The chain links TRBV6-1 to TRBJ1-5; D perhaps matches TRBD1 (6 bases). The CDR3 extends over 14 amino acids. V lost 3 bases to trimming and J lost 2 bases, with 8 bases between them. Germline values: CDR1 MNHNS, CDR2 SASEGT.

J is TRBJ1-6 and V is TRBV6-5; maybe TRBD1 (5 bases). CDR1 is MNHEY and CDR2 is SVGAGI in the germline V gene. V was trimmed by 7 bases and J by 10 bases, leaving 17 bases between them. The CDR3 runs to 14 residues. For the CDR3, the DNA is TGTGCCAGCACCCACGGCGCAGGGCTGTCACCCCTCCACTTT. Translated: CASTHGAGLSPLHF.

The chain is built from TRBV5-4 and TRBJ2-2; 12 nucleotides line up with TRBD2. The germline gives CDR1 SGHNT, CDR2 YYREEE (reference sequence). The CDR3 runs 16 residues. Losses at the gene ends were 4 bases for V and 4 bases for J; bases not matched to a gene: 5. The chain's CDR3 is CASSTWTSGITGELFF. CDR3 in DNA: TGTGCCAGCAGCACTTGGACTAGCGGGATCACCGGGGAGCTGTTTTTT.

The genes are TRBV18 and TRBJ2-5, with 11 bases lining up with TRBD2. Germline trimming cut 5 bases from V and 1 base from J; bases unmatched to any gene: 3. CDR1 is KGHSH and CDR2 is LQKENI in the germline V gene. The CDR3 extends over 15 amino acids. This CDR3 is CASSVGTSGQETQYF. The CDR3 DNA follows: TGTGCCAGCTCAGTTGGGACTAGCGGCCAAGAGACCCAGTACTTC.

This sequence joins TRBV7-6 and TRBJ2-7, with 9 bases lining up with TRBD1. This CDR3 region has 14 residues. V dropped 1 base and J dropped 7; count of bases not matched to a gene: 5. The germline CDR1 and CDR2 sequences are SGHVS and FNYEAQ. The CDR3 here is CASSLGTGVREQYF. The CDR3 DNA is TGTGCCAGCAGCTTAGGGACAGGGGTGAGGGAGCAGTACTTC.

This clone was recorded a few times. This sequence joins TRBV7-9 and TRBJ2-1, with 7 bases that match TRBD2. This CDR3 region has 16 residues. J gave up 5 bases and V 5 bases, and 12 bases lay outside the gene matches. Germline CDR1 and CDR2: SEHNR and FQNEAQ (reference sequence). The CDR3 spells CASSSSSGHLDNEQFF. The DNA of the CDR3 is TGTGCCAGCAGCAGCTCTAGCGGTCACTTGGACAATGAGCAGTTCTTC.

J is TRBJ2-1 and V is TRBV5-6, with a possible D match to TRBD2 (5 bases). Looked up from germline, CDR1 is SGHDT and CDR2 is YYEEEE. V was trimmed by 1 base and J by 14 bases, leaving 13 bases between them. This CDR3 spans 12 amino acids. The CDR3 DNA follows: TGTGCCAGCAGCTTGCCACCCACCGGGGAGTTCTTC. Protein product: CASSLPPTGEFF.

DNA of the CDR3: TGTGCCAGCAGTGAAGACGGGATCGGCTACACCTTC. This translates into CASSEDGIGYTF. V gene TRBV2 combines with J gene TRBJ1-2; D is ambiguous. Germline CDR1 is SNHLY and CDR2 is FYNNEI. The CDR3 sequence is 12 residues long. V shed 1 base and J shed 8 bases, with 8 bases lying between them.

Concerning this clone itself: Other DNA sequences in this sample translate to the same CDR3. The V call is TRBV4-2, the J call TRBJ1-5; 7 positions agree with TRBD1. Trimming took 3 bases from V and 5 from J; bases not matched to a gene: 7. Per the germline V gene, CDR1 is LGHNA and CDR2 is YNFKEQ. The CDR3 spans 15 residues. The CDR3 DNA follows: TGTGCCAGCAGCCATGGGCAGGGGGACTATCAGCCCCAGCATTTT. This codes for CASSHGQGDYQPQHF.

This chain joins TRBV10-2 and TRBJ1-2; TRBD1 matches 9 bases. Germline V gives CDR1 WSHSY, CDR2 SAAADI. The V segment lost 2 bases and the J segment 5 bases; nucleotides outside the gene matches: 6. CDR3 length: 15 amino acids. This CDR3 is CASSEPGTGRYGYTF. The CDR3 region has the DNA TGCGCCAGCAGTGAGCCCGGGACAGGGCGGTATGGCTACACCTTC.

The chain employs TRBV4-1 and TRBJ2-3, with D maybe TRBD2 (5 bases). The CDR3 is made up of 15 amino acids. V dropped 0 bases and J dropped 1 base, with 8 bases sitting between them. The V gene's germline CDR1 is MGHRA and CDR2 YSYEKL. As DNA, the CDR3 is TGCGCCAGCAGCCAAGACGATAGCGGCACAGATACGCAGTATTTT. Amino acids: CASSQDDSGTDTQYF.

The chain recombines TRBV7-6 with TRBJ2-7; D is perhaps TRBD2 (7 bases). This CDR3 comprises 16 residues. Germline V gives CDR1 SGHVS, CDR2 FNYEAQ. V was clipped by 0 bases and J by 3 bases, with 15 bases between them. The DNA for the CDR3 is TGTGCCAGCAGCTTAGCCCCAGGGGCGGGGGTCTACGAGCAGTACTTC. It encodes CASSLAPGAGVYEQYF.

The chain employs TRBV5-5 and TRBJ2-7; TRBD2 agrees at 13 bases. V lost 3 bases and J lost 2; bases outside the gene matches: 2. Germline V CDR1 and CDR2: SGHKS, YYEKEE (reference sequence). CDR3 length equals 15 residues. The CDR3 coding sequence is TGTGCCAGCAGCTGGGGGACTAGCGGGACCTACGAGCAGTACTTC. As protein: CASSWGTSGTYEQYF.

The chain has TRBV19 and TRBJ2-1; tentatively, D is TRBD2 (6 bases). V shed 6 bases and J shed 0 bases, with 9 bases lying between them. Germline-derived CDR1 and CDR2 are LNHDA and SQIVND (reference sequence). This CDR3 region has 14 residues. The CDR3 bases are TGTGCCAGTAGGAGCGGGCTCTCCTACAATGAGCAGTTCTTC. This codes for CASRSGLSYNEQFF.

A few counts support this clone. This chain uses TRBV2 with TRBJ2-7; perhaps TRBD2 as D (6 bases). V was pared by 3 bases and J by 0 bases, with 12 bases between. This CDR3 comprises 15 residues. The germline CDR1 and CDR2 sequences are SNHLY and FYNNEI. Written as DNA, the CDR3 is TGTGCCAGCAGTGATGTCCGGGAGAACTCCTACGAGCAGTACTTC. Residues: CASSDVRENSYEQYF.